Below, 27 T cell receptor beta chains from the same sample are listed, as sequenced in a study of cytomegalovirus exposure and HLA in healthy donors (dated 2017 in TCRdb). The method behind the library was the immunoSEQ multiplex PCR assay. A mixture of 60 forward primers for TCR Vbeta segments and 13 reverse primers for TCR Jbeta segments was used in the multiplex PCR. TCRdb limited this immuneACCESS table to in-frame rearrangements with V and J called. A share of clones is missing; checked studies link under half to unresolved V genes, and the rest is unexplained. This sample comprises more than 95,000 clones, around three quarters of them detected only once. Clones ranked in the top ten supply roughly 13% of the sample. The specimen was PBMCs. The receptors derive from a woman in her 40s in good health and CMV-seropositive.

This sequence joins TRBV9 and TRBJ2-5; unclear D gene. From germline, CDR1 is SGDLS and CDR2 YYNGEE. V lost 0 bases, J lost 4 bases, and 7 bases lay in between. The CDR3 totals 13 residues. CDR3 protein: CASSVGVGETQYF. CDR3 in DNA: TGTGCCAGCAGCGTAGGTGTCGGAGAGACCCAGTACTTC.

V usage is TRBV28 and J usage is TRBJ1-2; tentatively, D is TRBD1 (6 bases). This CDR3 is built from 13 residues. Trimming cost V 5 bases and J 4 bases, with 11 bases left between them. The germline gives CDR1 MDHEN, CDR2 SYDVKM. The DNA of the CDR3 is TGTGCCAGCAGTCCCTCAGGGGCCTATGGCTACACCTTC. Protein sequence: CASSPSGAYGYTF.

V usage is TRBV5-1 and J usage is TRBJ2-3; 9 nucleotides align to TRBD2. V was clipped by 2 bases and J by 4 bases; unmatched bases: 5. CDR3 length equals 15 residues. Germline assignment: CDR1 SGHRS and CDR2 YFSETQ. The CDR3 coding sequence is TGCGCCAGCAGCTTCCAGGCGGGGGGGGCAGATACGCAGTATTTT. Translating gives CASSFQAGGADTQYF.

This clone was detected only once. The chain is built from TRBV7-9 and TRBJ1-4; 8 bases line up with TRBD1. CDR3 length: 14 residues. Germline CDR1 reads SEHNR; CDR2 reads FQNEAQ (reference sequence). Trimming took 5 bases from V and 4 from J; bases not matched to a gene: 3. In nucleotides, the CDR3 is TGTGCCAGCAGCCTACAGGGGGTTAATGAAAAACTGTTTTTT. It specifies CASSLQGVNEKLFF.

The table lists this clone with a few counts. CDR3 amino acids: CASSLVWGAMNTEAFF. DNA for the CDR3: TGTGCCAGCAGCTTAGTATGGGGAGCTATGAACACTGAAGCTTTCTTT. The chain employs TRBV11-2 and TRBJ1-1, with no clear D. The germline gives CDR1 SGHAT, CDR2 FQNNGV. The CDR3 totals 16 residues. V was clipped by 1 base and J by 0 bases, with 12 bases between them.

In this sample, this clone turned up a few times. This CDR3 reads CASSLRGGELFF. The CDR3 DNA sequence: TGTGCCAGCAGCTTAAGGGGCGGGGAGCTGTTTTTT. The chain employs TRBV7-6 and TRBJ2-2; tentative D call: TRBD1 (5 bases). Germline assignment: CDR1 SGHVS and CDR2 FNYEAQ. The CDR3 is 12 residues long. V dropped 2 bases and J dropped 7 bases, with 5 bases sitting between them.

This clone was counted once. The chain joins TRBV28 to TRBJ1-4; D is perhaps TRBD1 (5 bases). Germline V lookup: CDR1 MDHEN, CDR2 SYDVKM. Trimming shortened V by 8 bases and J by 5 bases, and 12 bases separated the two germline ends. There are 13 residues in the CDR3. The CDR3 DNA is TGTGCCAGCTCTCGCAGGGAAAATGAAAAACTGTTTTTT. Translating gives CASSRRENEKLFF.

This clone is a singleton in its sample. The genes are TRBV7-9 and TRBJ1-1; D unclear. The V and J ends lost 11 bases and 5 bases respectively, with 18 bases between them. This CDR3 comprises 13 residues. Germline V gives CDR1 SEHNR, CDR2 FQNEAQ (reference sequence). The CDR3 nucleotides are TGTGCCGCCTATAAGGGAGCAGGAACTGAAGCTTTCTTT. Protein: CAAYKGAGTEAFF.

The chain links TRBV9 to TRBJ1-6; possible D gene TRBD1, 6 bases. Germline CDR1 and CDR2: SGDLS and YYNGEE. The V gene lost 8 bases and the J gene lost 6 bases, with 18 bases spanning the gap. The CDR3 covers 15 residues. In DNA, the CDR3 is TGTGCCAGTGCCTTAGGGCAGGGGTTTAATTCACCCCTCCACTTT. This encodes CASALGQGFNSPLHF.

This clone was detected only once. This chain links TRBV5-1 with TRBJ2-2; 9 bases agree with TRBD1. CDR3 length equals 14 residues. V was clipped by 4 bases and J by 6 bases; unmatched bases: 4. CDR1 is SGHRS, CDR2 YFSETQ, per germline. The CDR3 nucleotides read TGCGCCAGCAGCCCGGGACAGGGATCCGGGGAGCTGTTTTTT. Amino acids: CASSPGQGSGELFF.

The chain carries TRBV30 and TRBJ2-2, with D hard to call. V lost 0 bases to trimming and J lost 7 bases, with 15 bases between them. The length of the CDR3 is 15 residues. CDR1 and CDR2 from the germline V gene are GTSNPN and SVGIG (reference sequence). In DNA, the CDR3 is TGTGCCTGGAGTGTACTGACACATAATGGCGGGGAGCTGTTTTTT. Residues: CAWSVLTHNGGELFF.

J is TRBJ2-7 and V is TRBV2; 8 nucleotides agree with TRBD2. The V gene's germline CDR1 is SNHLY and CDR2 FYNNEI. Germline trimming cut 0 bases from V and 3 bases from J; bases unmatched to any gene: 7. This CDR3 has 16 residues. The CDR3 loop is CASSEAPAGGSYEQYF. The CDR3 DNA reads as TGTGCCAGCAGTGAAGCGCCGGCGGGAGGAAGCTACGAGCAGTACTTC.

This chain links TRBV5-1 with TRBJ2-7; 11 bases are shared with TRBD1. With V trimmed by 2 bases and J by 6 bases, 7 bases remained unmatched. Germline values: CDR1 SGHRS, CDR2 YFSETQ. CDR3 length: 15 amino acids. The DNA for the CDR3 is TGCGCCAGCAGCTTCGGAAGGGACAGGGGGTTCGAGCAGTACTTC. It yields the protein CASSFGRDRGFEQYF. The full variable domain, rest sourced from reference TRBV5-1 and TRBJ2-7, is KAGVTQTPRYLIKTRGQQVTLSCSPISGHRSVSWYQQTPGQGLQFLFEYFSETQRNKGNFPGRFSGRQFSNSRSEMNVSTLELGDSALYLCASSFGRDRGFEQYFGPGTRLTVT.

J is TRBJ1-5 and V is TRBV28; 7 nucleotides agree with TRBD1. V lost 2 bases and J lost 4; bases outside the gene matches: 8. Germline V gene data show CDR1 as MDHEN and CDR2 as SYDVKM. The CDR3 spans 16 residues. The CDR3 sequence: CASSLGIGDSNQPQHF. DNA of the CDR3: TGTGCCAGCAGTTTAGGCATTGGGGACAGTAATCAGCCCCAGCATTTT.

This chain links TRBV11-2 with TRBJ2-1, with D uncertain. CDR3 length: 12 amino acids. Germline V gives CDR1 SGHAT, CDR2 FQNNGV. Trimming removed 6 bases from V and 1 base from J, with 4 bases in between. CDR3 sequence (DNA): TGTGCCAGCAGACTGTCCTACAATGAGCAGTTCTTC. As protein: CASRLSYNEQFF.

This clone occurred once. The rearrangement joins TRBV5-4 to TRBJ2-1, with D possibly TRBD1 on 6 matching bases. Trimming pared 1 base from V and 5 bases from J, leaving 7 bases between. The V gene's germline CDR1 is SGHNT and CDR2 YYREEE (reference sequence). This CDR3 is 13 amino acids long. CDR3 residues: CASSLTGHNEQFF. The CDR3 DNA is TGTGCCAGCAGCTTGACAGGGCACAATGAGCAGTTCTTC.

V and J are TRBV28 and TRBJ1-2; D uncertain. Germline assignment: CDR1 MDHEN and CDR2 SYDVKM. V dropped 6 bases and J dropped 2 bases, with 16 bases sitting between them. The CDR3 has 15 residues. The CDR3 protein is CASSPLGRRNYGYTF. The DNA for the CDR3 is TGTGCCAGCAGCCCTCTAGGCCGGCGGAACTATGGCTACACCTTC.

This chain uses TRBV6-6 with TRBJ1-5; 7 nucleotides line up with TRBD1. CDR3 size: 14 residues. Germline trimming cut 2 bases from V and 4 bases from J; bases unmatched to any gene: 2. Germline V CDR1 and CDR2: MNHNY, SVGAGI (reference sequence). The CDR3 sequence: CASSYEGANQPQHF. In DNA, the CDR3 is TGTGCCAGCAGTTACGAGGGGGCTAATCAGCCCCAGCATTTT.

The rearrangement uses TRBV27 and TRBJ2-4; 10 bases map to TRBD1. The junction had 3 bases not matched to a gene; V was cut back by 6 bases and J by 1 base. The CDR3 runs to 15 residues. Germline V CDR1 and CDR2: MNHEY, SMNVEV (reference sequence). This CDR3 reads CASRDRGVAKNIQYF. The CDR3 nucleotides are TGTGCCAGCAGGGACAGGGGGGTTGCCAAAAACATTCAGTACTTC.

This chain uses TRBV5-1 with TRBJ2-7; D is perhaps TRBD1 (5 bases). Trimming removed 5 bases at V and 2 bases at J, with 8 bases between. The CDR3 is made up of 12 amino acids. The V gene's germline CDR1 is SGHRS and CDR2 YFSETQ. CDR3 loop: CASSRGTYEQYF. As DNA, the CDR3 is TGCGCCAGCAGTAGGGGAACCTACGAGCAGTACTTC.

The V gene is TRBV28, the J gene TRBJ1-5; maybe TRBD1 (6 bases). CDR1 and CDR2 (germline): MDHEN, SYDVKM. This CDR3 contains 15 residues. V lost 4 bases and J lost 2, with 12 bases in between. The CDR3 reads CASSSWDTRNQPQHF. The CDR3 nucleotides are TGTGCCAGCAGTTCATGGGACACCCGCAATCAGCCCCAGCATTTT.

The chain uses TRBV20-1 and TRBJ2-3, with no clear D. The CDR3 runs 11 residues. Germline lookup yields CDR1 DFQATT and CDR2 SNEGSKA (reference sequence). V was cut by 3 bases and J by 4 bases, with 5 bases left in between. The CDR3 is CSASRADTQYF. The DNA for the CDR3 is TGCAGTGCTAGCCGGGCAGATACGCAGTATTTT.

V and J are TRBV11-2 and TRBJ2-7; a weak D match, TRBD2 (5 bases). CDR1 is SGHAT and CDR2 is FQNNGV in the germline V gene. The CDR3 consists of 16 residues. V was clipped by 5 bases and J by 3 bases, with 20 bases between them. The CDR3 loop reads CASSRADRGWSYEQYF. CDR3 sequence (DNA): TGTGCCAGCAGCCGAGCCGACCGGGGATGGAGCTACGAGCAGTACTTC.

The chain recombines TRBV28 with TRBJ2-2; TRBD2 matches 10 bases. Trimming took 1 base from V and 9 from J; bases not matched to a gene: 11. From germline, CDR1 is MDHEN and CDR2 SYDVKM. The CDR3 is 17 residues long. The CDR3 DNA reads TGTGCCAGCAGTTTATATAGAGGTAGCGGGGGGACCCGGGAGCTGTTTTTT. Translating it yields CASSLYRGSGGTRELFF.

The gene calls are TRBV19 and TRBJ1-5; D is perhaps TRBD1 (6 bases). Per the germline V gene, CDR1 is LNHDA and CDR2 is SQIVND (reference sequence). Between the trimmed V and J ends, which lost 4 bases and 0 bases, there was a span of 16 bases. The CDR3 is 17 amino acids. The CDR3 here is CASSKRGTGNSNQPQHF. CDR3 coding DNA: TGTGCCAGTAGTAAGAGGGGGACGGGTAATAGCAATCAGCCCCAGCATTTT.

This clone was seen a single time. The rearrangement links TRBV30 to TRBJ2-1; 12 positions agree with TRBD1. This CDR3 is 17 amino acids long. Germline trimming cut 3 bases from V and 9 bases from J; bases unmatched to any gene: 15. Germline lookup yields CDR1 GTSNPN and CDR2 SVGIG (reference sequence). In DNA, the CDR3 is TGTGCCTGGAGGACCTACCGGGACAGGGGGCAGTTTGGTGAGCAGTTCTTC. The encoded protein is CAWRTYRDRGQFGEQFF.

CDR3 region: CASSPQGREGRYEQYF. The CDR3, as DNA: TGCGCCAGCAGCCCGCAGGGGCGGGAGGGACGCTACGAGCAGTACTTC. This chain links TRBV4-1 with TRBJ2-7; 9 nucleotides agree with TRBD2. The CDR3 spans 16 residues. Trimming cost V 4 bases and J 3 bases; bases outside gene matches: 10. Germline V CDR1 and CDR2: MGHRA, YSYEKL.